This T cell receptor (beta chain) was sequenced in a study of OX40 agonist ivuxolimab in advanced cancers. Blood got drawn at baseline, again on cycle 4 day 1, and then on cycle 7 day 1. TCRdb's copy holds only in-frame clones and misses some; the assay was immunoSEQ multiplex PCR. Seen here are some 85,000 clones, approximately 91% observed once, and the top ten hold about 0.31%. Of note for this clone: The antigen is undetermined.

CDR3 size: 15 residues. J was trimmed by 8 bases and V by 0 bases; bases with no gene match: 3. The germline V gene encodes CDR1 KGHSH and CDR2 LQKENI. Study results and limitations: CD4+ and CD8+ T cells in blood underwent clonal expansion by week 6 at 0.1 to 3.0 mg/kg.

The clonotype comes from an adult with an advanced solid tumor such as melanoma, head and neck, liver or kidney cancer. Material: CD4+ or CD8+ T cells sorted from blood, obtained in a trial of the OX40 agonist ivuxolimab. The chain has TRBV18 and TRBJ1-4, with 10 bases lining up with TRBD1. The chain's CDR3 is CASSPPDRGSEKLFF. CDR3 DNA sequence: TGTGCCAGCTCACCACCGGACAGGGGGAGCGAAAAACTGTTTTTT.